This T cell receptor (beta chain) was sequenced during a study of patients and donors after allogeneic stem cell transplantation. This clonotype was picked up a small number of times. In germline, CDR1 is MNHEY, CDR2 SMNVEV (reference sequence). The V segment lost 5 bases and the J segment 6 bases; nucleotides outside the gene matches: 14. The CDR3 covers 16 residues. A single record per CDR3 protein comes from TCRdb applying MiXCR to the RT-PCR reads. The table shows about 960,000 distinct CDR3 sequences, with about 20% occurring only once. The origin of this receptor is a human donor who was either an allogeneic HSCT recipient or a stem cell or donor lymphocyte infusion donor (not recorded which). It is not recorded whose cells these are; they may come from a transplant donor. The V and J genes are TRBV27 and TRBJ2-7; 9 bases are shared with TRBD2. What was sequenced was blood, either unsorted or a sorted T cell fraction (not recorded which). The CDR3 is CASSPYSGSRRGEQYF. CDR3 nucleotides: TGTGCCAGCAGTCCCTATAGCGGGAGCCGTCGGGGCGAGCAGTACTTC.